This TCR beta chain was retrieved from a study of shared clonotypes between healthy human individuals. Repertoires were generated with immunoSEQ multiplex PCR, while TCRdb's copy carries only in-frame clones and drops some. The repertoire holds approximately 740,000 clones, with nearly 95% as singletons. Naive CD8 cells were CD45RO-negative, positively selected for CCR7, excluding terminally differentiated effector memory CD45RA+ cells. The trim removed 2 bases at V and 6 bases at J, leaving 3 bases unmatched. This CDR3 has 15 amino acids. The germline V gene has CDR1 MNHEY and CDR2 SMNVEV (reference sequence).

Source material: naive CD8+ T cells sorted from blood. V usage is TRBV27 and J usage is TRBJ1-5; 11 bases are shared with TRBD1. This receptor was taken from a man aged 30 to 39 in good health. CDR3 in DNA: TGTGCCAGCAGTTTAGGGACAGGGGGAGGTCAGCCCCAGCATTTT. This translates into CASSLGTGGGQPQHF.